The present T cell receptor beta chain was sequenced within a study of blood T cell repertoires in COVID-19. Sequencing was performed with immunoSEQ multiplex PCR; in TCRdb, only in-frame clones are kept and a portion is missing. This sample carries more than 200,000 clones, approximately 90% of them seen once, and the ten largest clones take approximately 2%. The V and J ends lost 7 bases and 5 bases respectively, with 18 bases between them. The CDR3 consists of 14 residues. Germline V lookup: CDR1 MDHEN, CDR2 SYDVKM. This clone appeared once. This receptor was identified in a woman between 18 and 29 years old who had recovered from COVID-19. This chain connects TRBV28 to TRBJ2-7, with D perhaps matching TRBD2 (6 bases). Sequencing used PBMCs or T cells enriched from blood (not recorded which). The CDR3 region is CASTPLGEEDEQYF. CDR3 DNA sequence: TGTGCCAGCACCCCCCTTGGGGAGGAAGACGAGCAGTACTTC.